These 10 T cell receptor beta chains originate from one sample sequenced in a study of beta chain features in type 1 diabetes. Study-level findings and limits: Type 1 diabetes patients showed a moderate but significant shortening of TCRB CDR3s in all four CD4+ subsets.

As every portion of the isolated RNA was reverse transcribed, the sequencing read expressed TCRB transcripts. Here immunoSEQ multiplex PCR was the method, and the copy in TCRdb shows in-frame clones only, minus some. The table includes 25,000 to 30,000 clones, around 54% detected once. No antigen is known for these receptors. The specimen was Tregs from blood. All receptors come from a woman aged 18-29 years with type 1 diabetes.

This clone has more than one count but fewer than ten. This sequence joins TRBV5-6 and TRBJ2-1, with 8 positions matching TRBD2. V shed 1 base, J shed 13 bases, and the junction held 7 bases outside the gene matches. Germline V gene data show CDR1 as SGHDT and CDR2 as YYEEEE. This CDR3 spans 13 amino acids. The CDR3 loop reads CASSLREGGAQFF. The CDR3 DNA reads as TGTGCCAGCAGCTTGCGGGAGGGGGGTGCCCAGTTCTTC. The entire variable domain, with the rest obtained from reference TRBV5-6 and TRBJ2-1, is as follows: DAGVTQSPTHLIKTRGQQVTLRCSPKSGHDTVSWYQQALGQGPQFIFQYYEEEERQRGNFPDRFSGHQFPNYSSELNVNALLLGDSALYLCASSLREGGAQFFGPGTRLTVL.

The rearrangement joins TRBV7-9 to TRBJ2-1; the match to TRBD2 covers 12 bases. The V gene end was trimmed by 5 bases and the J gene end by 0 bases; junction bases not matched to a gene: 11. Germline V gene data show CDR1 as SEHNR and CDR2 as FQNEAQ (reference sequence). The CDR3 extends over 19 amino acids. The CDR3 protein is CASSPLRTSGTSSYNEQFF. The CDR3 DNA follows: TGTGCCAGCAGCCCCCTTCGGACTAGCGGGACCTCCTCCTACAATGAGCAGTTCTTC.

This clone was recorded a few times. The chain couples TRBV10-2 to TRBJ2-4, with D possibly being TRBD2 (5 bases). Trimming pared 10 bases from V and 0 bases from J, leaving 10 bases between. Germline V gene lookup returns CDR1 WSHSY and CDR2 SAAADI. The CDR3 totals 13 residues. CDR3 residues: CATLSGAKNIQYF. The CDR3 DNA is TGCGCCACCCTCAGCGGAGCCAAAAACATTCAGTACTTC.

The CDR3 loop is CASSERFQRFF. CDR3 nucleotide sequence: TGTGCCAGCAGTGAGAGGTTCCAGCGGTTCTTC. This chain links TRBV25-1 with TRBJ2-1, with no clear D. Germline CDR1 and CDR2: MGHDK and SYGVNS. Trimming removed 3 bases at V and 15 bases at J, with 12 bases between. The CDR3 sequence is 11 residues long.

The chain couples TRBV28 to TRBJ1-1, with D tentatively TRBD1 (6 bases). Germline V gene data show CDR1 as MDHEN and CDR2 as SYDVKM. V lost 7 bases and J lost 0, with 18 bases in between. The CDR3 is made up of 16 amino acids. This CDR3 is CASISGGQPMNTEAFF. Here the CDR3 DNA reads TGTGCCAGCATTTCCGGGGGGCAACCCATGAACACTGAAGCTTTCTTT.

This chain joins TRBV7-9 and TRBJ2-1; TRBD2 matches 7 bases. CDR3 length equals 17 residues. V lost 6 bases and J lost 3; bases outside the gene matches: 14. Germline CDR1 SEHNR, CDR2 FQNEAQ (reference sequence). CDR3 loop: CASSFKPTSSIYNEQFF. The DNA for the CDR3 is TGTGCCAGCAGTTTCAAGCCGACTAGCTCCATCTACAATGAGCAGTTCTTC.

This chain uses TRBV11-2 with TRBJ1-1; 7 bases fit TRBD1. J gave up 4 bases and V 4 bases, and 6 bases lay outside the gene matches. This CDR3 is 14 amino acids long. CDR1 is SGHAT and CDR2 is FQNNGV in the germline V gene. The CDR3 nucleotides are TGTGCCAGCAGCTGGACAGGCGGTGGCACTGAAGCTTTCTTT. Its protein product is CASSWTGGGTEAFF.

The rearrangement links TRBV7-3 to TRBJ1-2; TRBD1 agrees at 7 bases. The V gene end was trimmed by 2 bases and the J gene end by 2 bases; junction bases not matched to a gene: 8. The CDR3 runs 16 residues. Germline V gene sequence: CDR1 SGHTA, CDR2 FQGTGA. The CDR3 protein is CASSLHGGGGNYGYTF. The CDR3 DNA follows: TGTGCCAGCAGCTTACACGGAGGAGGGGGCAACTATGGCTACACCTTC. Complete variable domain (other parts from reference TRBV7-3 and TRBJ1-2): GAGVSQTPSNKVTEKGKYVELRCDPISGHTALYWYRQSLGQGPEFLIYFQGTGAADDSGLPNDRFFAVRPEGSVSTLKIQRTERGDSAVYLCASSLHGGGGNYGYTFGSGTRLTVV.

This clone was observed a handful of times. This chain connects TRBV28 to TRBJ2-5; 9 nucleotides match TRBD2. Trimming cost V 6 bases and J 3 bases; bases outside gene matches: 17. The CDR3 sequence is 18 residues long. The germline gives CDR1 MDHEN, CDR2 SYDVKM. Here the CDR3 reads CASSVGLASRTIEETQYF. Written as DNA, the CDR3 is TGTGCCAGCAGCGTAGGACTAGCGAGCCGAACCATAGAAGAGACCCAGTACTTC.

J is TRBJ2-7 and V is TRBV18; 8 positions match TRBD2. This CDR3 has 14 residues. CDR1 is KGHSH and CDR2 is LQKENI in the germline V gene. With 3 bases clipped from V and 3 bases from J, the junction kept 4 bases outside the gene matches. The DNA for the CDR3 is TGTGCCAGCTCACCGGATAGCGGGATCTACGAGCAGTACTTC. Amino acid sequence: CASSPDSGIYEQYF.